Listed below are T cell receptor beta chains from one sample, sequenced in a study of blood T cells in healthy people across ages. TCRdb recomputed calls from the 5' RACE reads with MiXCR, one row per CDR3 protein. This repertoire shows 600,000 to 800,000 distinct CDR3 sequences, 40% to 65% found once; its top ten account for roughly 13%. The sample consisted of blood. The source is an elderly woman in good health. Both conserved end residues are part of each CDR3. Each record gives: D gene, clone size, V gene, J gene, CDR3 DNA, CDR3 protein. The D gene is left open where the match is weak. Part of the rows lack a size; the others show once, few, many or a class for expanded clones.

>.|.|TRBV6-6|TRBJ2-5
TGTGCCAGCAGTCCCCCTCTAGAGTACCAAGAGACCCGGTTCTTC
CASSPPLEYQETRFF
>.|.|TRBV6-6|TRBJ2-7
TGTGCCAGCAGTTACTCGAACCCTGGAGCCTACGAGCAGTACTTC
CASSYSNPGAYEQYF
>TRBD1|.|TRBV18|TRBJ1-1
TGTGCCAGCTCACTGGGACAGGGGGCGCGGGGGGAAGCTTTCTTT
CASSLGQGARGEAFF
>.|.|TRBV9|TRBJ2-7
TGTGCCAGCAGCGTAGAAGGGGCAGGGGGGTACAATGAGCAGTACTTC
CASSVEGAGGYNEQYF
>.|.|TRBV20-1|TRBJ2-2
TGCAGTGCTAGAGATCCGGGGACCTACACCGGGGAGCTGTTTTTT
CSARDPGTYTGELFF
>.|few|TRBV7-9|TRBJ1-1
TGTGCCAGCAGCTTTGATAGTTACACTGAAGCTTTCTTT
CASSFDSYTEAFF
>TRBD2|.|TRBV11-2|TRBJ2-7
TGTGCCAACAGCTTAGCGGCTAGCGGGTACGAGCAGTACTTC
CANSLAASGYEQYF
>TRBD2|.|TRBV9|TRBJ2-1
TGTGCCAGCAGCGTACCGGGACTAGCGGGAGTTGAGCAGTTCTTC
CASSVPGLAGVEQFF
>.|.|TRBV12-3/TRBV12-4|TRBJ2-3
TGTGCCAGCAGTGCCAATCAGGGGAAAAACACGCAGTATTTT
CASSANQGKNTQYF
>.|many|TRBV28|TRBJ2-7
TGTGCCAGCAGTTTCACCAGGGGTTCCTACGAGCAGTACTTC
CASSFTRGSYEQYF
>TRBD2|.|TRBV5-1|TRBJ2-2
TGCGCCACCTATCGGGGGGTCCCGAACACCGGGGAGCTGTTTTTT
CATYRGVPNTGELFF
>.|.|TRBV4-1|TRBJ2-5
TGCGCCAGCAACCAAGACGGGCTAGCCGAGACCCAGTACTTC
CASNQDGLAETQYF
>.|few|TRBV7-9|TRBJ2-1
TGTGCCAGCACTTCAGGGACGGGCTCCTACAATGAGCAGTTCTTC
CASTSGTGSYNEQFF
>.|once|TRBV10-3|TRBJ1-1
TGTGCCATCAATAGGGACGGCCCCTCGGTTGGCACTGAAGCTTTCTTT
CAINRDGPSVGTEAFF
>.|many|TRBV7-2|TRBJ2-3
TGTGCCGACAGCGGGCCCCCTGGGGGTACGCAGTATTTT
CADSGPPGGTQYF
>TRBD1|few|TRBV9|TRBJ1-3
TGTGCCAGCAGCGCGACAGGGGTCCCCTCTGGAAACACCATATATTTT
CASSATGVPSGNTIYF
>TRBD1|few|TRBV12-3/TRBV12-4|TRBJ1-1
TGTGCCAGCAGCAGACAGGGGATAGGAACTGAAGCTTTCTTT
CASSRQGIGTEAFF